This TCR beta chain was obtained from a study of shared clonotypes between healthy human individuals. Profiling relied on immunoSEQ multiplex PCR, and the TCRdb table lists in-frame clones only, not all of them. Of about 2,200,000 clones listed, 85% to 95% are singletons. General study points: As a rule, naive subsets had a larger estimated richness than memory subsets. Apart from blood, nothing was sampled; tissue repertoires likely differ.

V lost 3 bases and J lost 3, with 11 bases in between. Germline-derived CDR1 and CDR2 are LNHNV and YYDKDF (reference sequence). The CDR3 length is 15 residues. CD8 cells classed as naive were CD45RO-negative and positively selected for CCR7, excluding terminally differentiated effector memory CD45RA+ cells. Donors included only healthy HIV-negative adults lacking recent acute infections or vaccinations. On this clone itself: The antigen remains unidentified.

The V gene is TRBV15, the J gene TRBJ2-2; tentative D call: TRBD2 (6 bases). This sequence was found in a man between 18 and 35 years old in good health. Some clones in this sample may be carry-over from other donors' samples. The source material was naive CD8+ T cells from PBMCs. The CDR3: CATSRWGTYTGELFF. CDR3 bases: TGTGCCACCAGCAGGTGGGGGACTTACACCGGGGAGCTGTTTTTT.